The subject of this entry is one TCR beta chain. The antigen is undetermined. This sample stems from a study of T cells after yellow fever vaccination. Findings and caveats of the study: Of the clonotypes, a small share occurred in both CD4 and CD8 compartments.

TCRdb redid the calling of the 5' RACE reads with MiXCR, one entry per CDR3 protein. The sample shows 400,000 or so distinct CDR3 sequences, approximately 10% of them seen only once. The V and J ends lost 6 bases and 4 bases, in that order; junction bases with no gene match: 11. This CDR3 contains 15 residues. Germline V gene lookup returns CDR1 SGHTA and CDR2 FQGNSA. The clonotype originates from a man aged 18 to 35 who received the YFV17D yellow fever vaccine. The chain links TRBV7-2 to TRBJ2-7; 8 bases fit TRBD1. The sequencing used PBMCs, collected on the day of the first yellow fever vaccination. In DNA, the CDR3 is TGTGCCAGCAGTATCCGGGGACAGGACAATTACGAGCAGTACTTC. Its translation is CASSIRGQDNYEQYF.